Listed below are T cell receptor beta chains from one sample, sequenced in a study of T cells in pancreatic ductal adenocarcinoma. Data came from immunoSEQ multiplex PCR; TCRdb stores just in-frame clones and leaves some out. This table has about 11,000 clones, more than 80% appearing once. Sequencing was performed on PBMCs. These receptors came from a human donor with pancreatic ductal adenocarcinoma. CDR3s include the opening cysteine and the closing phenylalanine or tryptophan. D genes are given only for firm matches. Expanded clones get a size class; other rows say once, few or many, or leave the size out.

J gene	D gene	clone size	V gene	CDR3 protein	CDR3 DNA
TRBJ2-7	TRBD1	NA	TRBV10-1	CASSGGQGPSYEQYF	TGCGCCAGCAGTGGGGGACAGGGCCCCTCCTACGAGCAGTACTTC
TRBJ2-7	TRBD1	NA	TRBV11-2	CASSLVQGDYEQYF	TGTGCCAGCAGCTTAGTCCAGGGGGACTACGAGCAGTACTTC
TRBJ1-5	NA	NA	TRBV19	CASSMFAGSNQPQHF	TGTGCCAGTAGTATGTTCGCGGGGAGCAATCAGCCCCAGCATTTT
TRBJ1-2	NA	NA	TRBV27	CASYKPRLGYTF	TGTGCCAGCTACAAACCCAGGCTTGGCTACACCTTC
TRBJ2-1	NA	NA	TRBV5-1	CASSLAGGGQVNEQFF	TGCGCCAGCAGCTTGGCCGGTGGGGGCCAGGTCAATGAGCAGTTCTTC
TRBJ1-5	NA	NA	TRBV15	CAASRDRNRVNQPQHF	TGTGCCGCCAGCAGAGATCGAAACAGGGTCAATCAGCCCCAGCATTTT
TRBJ1-6	NA	NA	TRBV5-8	CASSRFNSPLHF	TGTGCCAGCAGCCGATTCAATTCACCCCTCCACTTT
TRBJ2-1	NA	NA	TRBV4-2	CASAWKRDNEQFF	TGTGCCAGCGCCTGGAAGCGGGACAATGAGCAGTTCTTC
TRBJ2-3	TRBD1	NA	TRBV2	CASRTGGSTDTQYF	TGTGCCAGCAGGACAGGGGGGAGCACAGATACGCAGTATTTT
TRBJ2-5	NA	NA	TRBV29-1	CSVDSGGLEETQYF	TGCAGCGTTGATAGTGGGGGCCTGGAAGAGACCCAGTACTTC
TRBJ2-7	NA	NA	TRBV4-2	CASSQEGTEQYF	TGTGCCAGCAGCCAAGAAGGGACCGAGCAGTACTTC
TRBJ1-3	TRBD1	NA	TRBV6-1	CASSDPDRATGNTIYF	TGTGCCAGCAGTGACCCCGACAGGGCCACTGGAAACACCATATATTTT
TRBJ2-2	TRBD2	NA	TRBV19	CASTPPRGAGELFF	TGTGCCAGTACCCCCCCGCGGGGGGCCGGGGAGCTGTTTTTT
TRBJ1-4	TRBD1	NA	TRBV23-1	CASSHVSPKRWKNSGGAENEKLFF	TGCGCCAGCAGTCATGTCAGTCCTAAACGATGGAAGAATTCAGGGGGCGCAGAGAATGAAAAACTGTTTTTT
TRBJ2-5	NA	NA	TRBV6-1	CASSGRQETQYF	TGTGCCAGCAGTGGGAGGCAAGAGACCCAGTACTTC
TRBJ2-4	NA	NA	TRBV19	CASSIVSGGGNIQYF	TGTGCCAGTAGTATAGTTTCAGGGGGAGGTAACATTCAGTACTTC
TRBJ2-7	NA	NA	TRBV7-7	CASSLEMGYEQYF	TGTGCCAGCAGCCTAGAGATGGGCTACGAGCAGTACTTC
TRBJ1-5	TRBD1	once	TRBV7-9	CASSRQGADQPQHF	TGTGCCAGCAGCCGACAGGGGGCGGATCAGCCCCAGCATTTT
TRBJ1-2	TRBD1	NA	TRBV27	CASSNRGGYGYTF	TGTGCCAGCAGCAACAGGGGTGGCTATGGCTACACCTTC
TRBJ2-3	NA	NA	TRBV5-1	CASSRDLPGDTQYF	TGCGCCAGCAGCAGGGATCTCCCCGGAGATACGCAGTATTTT
TRBJ1-3	NA	NA	TRBV7-9	CASKQQYSGNTIYF	TGTGCCAGCAAGCAACAGTACTCTGGAAACACCATATATTTT
TRBJ2-5	NA	NA	TRBV6-5	CASSYSEGGQETQYF	TGTGCCAGCAGTTACTCGGAGGGGGGCCAAGAGACCCAGTACTTC
TRBJ1-4	NA	NA	TRBV7-2	CASSLVRGEEEKLFF	TGTGCCAGCAGCTTAGTTAGGGGGGAGGAAGAAAAACTGTTTTTT
TRBJ1-1	TRBD1	NA	TRBV5-1	CASSPTTGDTEAFF	TGCGCCAGCAGCCCCACCACAGGGGACACTGAAGCTTTCTTT
TRBJ2-7	TRBD1	NA	TRBV30	CAWSLGQGGYEQYF	TGTGCCTGGAGCCTTGGACAGGGGGGATACGAGCAGTACTTC
TRBJ2-2	NA	NA	TRBV4-1	CASSPPLRTGRGELFF	TGCGCCAGCAGCCCGCCTCTCCGAACAGGGCGCGGGGAGCTGTTTTTT
TRBJ2-5	NA	once	TRBV11-2	CASSLGDSLQETQYF	TGTGCCAGCAGCTTAGGAGACAGCCTACAAGAGACCCAGTACTTC
TRBJ2-3	NA	NA	TRBV19	CASSIDERAGDTQYF	TGTGCCAGTAGTATAGATGAGAGGGCGGGAGATACGCAGTATTTT
TRBJ2-1	NA	NA	TRBV21-1	CASSKLARGDYNEQFF	TGTGCCAGCAGCAAATTGGCCCGGGGAGACTACAATGAGCAGTTCTTC
TRBJ2-5	TRBD2	NA	TRBV10-3	CAISSGGGATETQYF	TGTGCCATTTCAAGTGGCGGGGGGGCTACGGAGACCCAGTACTTC
TRBJ2-3	NA	NA	TRBV11-3	CASSLGVHGDQDTQYF	TGTGCCAGCAGCTTAGGGGTTCATGGGGACCAAGATACGCAGTATTTT
TRBJ1-1	TRBD1	NA	TRBV18	CASSHGQGRTEAFF	TGTGCCAGCTCACACGGACAGGGAAGGACTGAAGCTTTCTTT
TRBJ1-6	TRBD1	NA	TRBV6-5	CASSPTGANSPLHF	TGTGCCAGCAGTCCGACAGGGGCTAATTCACCCCTCCACTTT
TRBJ1-3	NA	NA	TRBV7-9	CASSVNRDDLVSGNTIYF	TGTGCCAGCAGCGTCAACAGGGATGACTTGGTTTCTGGAAACACCATATATTTT
TRBJ2-2	NA	NA	TRBV5-5	CASSLFGGNTGELFF	TGTGCCAGCAGCTTATTTGGCGGGAACACCGGGGAGCTGTTTTTT
TRBJ1-2	TRBD1	NA	TRBV5-4	CASRGQGTRGYTF	TGTGCCAGCAGGGGACAGGGGACCCGTGGCTACACCTTC
TRBJ1-6	NA	NA	TRBV19	CVSTSAYNSPLHF	TGTGTCAGTACGTCAGCCTATAATTCACCCCTCCACTTT
TRBJ1-5	TRBD1	once	TRBV7-2	CASSDGTGYQPQHF	TGTGCCAGCAGCGACGGGACAGGGTATCAGCCCCAGCATTTT
TRBJ2-7	NA	NA	TRBV19	CASRKGGAPEHEQYF	TGTGCCAGTAGGAAAGGGGGGGCGCCGGAACACGAGCAGTACTTC
TRBJ1-4	TRBD1	NA	TRBV4-2	CASSQDGTGGEKLFF	TGTGCCAGCAGCCAAGATGGGACAGGGGGCGAAAAACTGTTTTTT
TRBJ1-5	NA	once	TRBV12-5	CASGLGTDSNQPQHF	TGTGCTAGTGGTTTGGGGACAGATAGCAATCAGCCCCAGCATTTT
TRBJ2-5	TRBD2	NA	TRBV5-1	CASSRKPGLAGPQETQYF	TGCGCCAGCAGCCGGAAACCGGGACTAGCGGGACCCCAAGAGACCCAGTACTTC
TRBJ2-2	NA	NA	TRBV28	CASSFTNTGELFF	TGTGCCAGCAGTTTTACAAACACCGGGGAGCTGTTTTTT
TRBJ2-5	NA	NA	TRBV5-1	CATHRGDSSRAETQYF	TGCGCCACCCACCGCGGGGACAGCTCCAGAGCTGAGACCCAGTACTTC
TRBJ1-5	NA	NA	TRBV5-1	CASSLEGPQPQHF	TGCGCCAGCAGCTTGGAGGGTCCTCAGCCCCAGCATTTT
TRBJ1-5	TRBD1	NA	TRBV5-1	CASSPGQAGGSNQPQHF	TGCGCCAGCAGCCCGGGACAGGCTGGGGGGAGCAATCAGCCCCAGCATTTT
TRBJ2-2	TRBD2	NA	TRBV5-1	CASSAGGAATGELFF	TGCGCCAGCAGCGCCGGGGGGGCAGCTACCGGGGAGCTGTTTTTT
TRBJ1-1	TRBD1	NA	TRBV4-3	CASSLIQGANTEAFF	TGCGCCAGCAGCCTCATCCAGGGGGCTAACACTGAAGCTTTCTTT
TRBJ2-3	NA	NA	TRBV28	CASARNGRSDTQYF	TGTGCCAGCGCACGTAACGGCAGGTCAGATACGCAGTATTTT
TRBJ2-3	NA	NA	TRBV11-3	CASSLHGDTQYF	TGTGCCAGCAGCTTACATGGAGATACGCAGTATTTT
TRBJ2-1	NA	NA	TRBV29-1	CSVVLESTYNEQFF	TGCAGCGTTGTATTAGAGTCTACCTACAATGAGCAGTTCTTC
TRBJ2-1	NA	NA	TRBV28	CASLSVLSSYNEQFF	TGTGCCAGCCTTAGCGTCCTAAGCTCCTACAATGAGCAGTTCTTC
TRBJ2-7	NA	NA	TRBV6-7	CASRTDSYEQYF	TGTGCCAGCAGGACAGACTCCTACGAGCAGTACTTC